The rows below give T cell receptor beta chains drawn from one sample of a study of blood T cell repertoires in COVID-19. Produced via immunoSEQ multiplex PCR; TCRdb's table is partial and in-frame only. The table includes fewer than 130,000 clones, 69% detected once. The specimen was peripheral blood. These receptors were obtained from a man older than 75 with acute or convalescent COVID-19. The conserved cysteine and the conserved F or W are not part of the CDR3 here. A D gene is named only where the DNA matches it firmly.

V gene: TRBV21-1
CDR3 length: 19
J gene: TRBJ1-2
D gene: NA
CDR3 protein: ASSKKTRGTGGAAFNYGYT

V gene: TRBV18
CDR3 length: 13
J gene: TRBJ1-5
D gene: TRBD1
CDR3 protein: ASSPGTGLNQPQH

V gene: TRBV5-6
CDR3 length: 12
J gene: TRBJ2-1
D gene: NA
CDR3 protein: ASSWGALSDEQF

V gene: TRBV2
CDR3 length: 13
J gene: TRBJ2-5
D gene: TRBD1
CDR3 protein: ASTPRQGPRETQY

V gene: TRBV6-5
CDR3 length: 14
J gene: TRBJ1-4
D gene: NA
CDR3 protein: ASSYSITLSDGKLF

V gene: TRBV28
CDR3 length: 13
J gene: TRBJ1-5
D gene: NA
CDR3 protein: ASSFFGISNQPQH

V gene: TRBV11-2
CDR3 length: 12
J gene: TRBJ2-7
D gene: TRBD2
CDR3 protein: ASSLSGRTYEQY

V gene: TRBV30
CDR3 length: 11
J gene: TRBJ1-4
D gene: NA
CDR3 protein: AWSVPGGRELF

V gene: TRBV27
CDR3 length: 14
J gene: TRBJ1-6
D gene: TRBD1
CDR3 protein: ASSPADRVYNSPLH

V gene: TRBV7-5
CDR3 length: 13
J gene: TRBJ1-2
D gene: NA
CDR3 protein: ARSCRQGANYGYT

V gene: TRBV4-3
CDR3 length: 12
J gene: TRBJ2-5
D gene: NA
CDR3 protein: ASSQGVASETQY

V gene: TRBV4-3
CDR3 length: 14
J gene: TRBJ2-1
D gene: TRBD1
CDR3 protein: ASSQDMGQGHNEQF

V gene: TRBV18
CDR3 length: 11
J gene: TRBJ2-1
D gene: NA
CDR3 protein: ASSPRGLFEQF

V gene: TRBV11-2
CDR3 length: 12
J gene: TRBJ2-7
D gene: TRBD1
CDR3 protein: ASSLVTGAYEQY

V gene: TRBV7-2
CDR3 length: 13
J gene: TRBJ2-3
D gene: TRBD2
CDR3 protein: ASSSQAGGTDTQY